This T cell receptor beta chain was identified in a study of T cell changes during pregnancy in multiple sclerosis. TCRdb keeps only in-frame clones here, not all; method: immunoSEQ multiplex PCR. The repertoire has 69,000 or so clones, roughly nine tenths of them found once; the top ten carry around 0.3%. Germline assignment: CDR1 SGHRS and CDR2 YFSETQ. CDR3 size: 15 residues. The trim removed 5 bases at V and 3 bases at J, leaving 4 bases unmatched. The starting material was CD4+ T cells from peripheral blood mononuclear cells, obtained in the third trimester of pregnancy. This receptor was identified in a female donor in good health, enrolled as a control in a pregnancy study. The chain uses TRBV5-1 and TRBJ2-5; TRBD2 matches at 13 bases. The CDR3 DNA follows: TGCGCCAGCAGACTAGCGGGGGGGACAGAAGAGACCCAGTACTTC. Its translation: CASRLAGGTEETQYF.